This TCR beta chain was recovered during a study of T cells in Graves' hyperthyroidism and ophthalmopathy. General study findings and limits: Peripheral blood also featured most of the thyroid clonotypes expanded above 0.001.

This clonotype was detected only a few times. Its cognate antigen is unknown. Pregnant or lactating patients were excluded, as were those with uncontrolled infection or other autoimmune disease. Trimming cost V 0 bases and J 2 bases, with 11 bases left between them. The germline V gene encodes CDR1 MNHNY and CDR2 SVGAGI (reference sequence). There are 16 residues in the CDR3. Amplification targeted TCR beta CDR3 regions from RNA transcripts. The TCR CDR3 was amplified in a first-round RT-PCR using the HTBI primer set. TCRdb redid the calling of the multiplex PCR reads with MiXCR, one entry per CDR3 protein. The sample contains 550,000 to 850,000 distinct CDR3 sequences, 18% of which appear only once.

The rearrangement uses TRBV6-6 and TRBJ1-3; D is undetermined. The TCR originated in a woman in her forties or fifties with Graves' hyperthyroidism that later progressed to Graves' ophthalmopathy. Sample: blood. DNA of the CDR3: TGTGCCAGCAGTTACTCGAGAGGAAACACTGGAAACACCATATATTTT. Translating gives CASSYSRGNTGNTIYF.